Presented here are 11 T cell receptor beta chains from one specimen sequenced in a study of CD8+ T cells in alopecia areata. The treatment denotes: oral pan-JAK inhibitor, 5-10 mg twice daily. It was cDNA, reverse transcribed from extracted RNA, that served as the sequencing template. The method was immunoSEQ multiplex PCR; TCRdb's version includes in-frame clones alone and lacks a portion of them. There are approximately 150,000 clones in the sample; 86% occur only once, and about 13% lies in the top ten. This specimen was CD8+ T cells sorted from blood, taken at week 4, from a patient treated with tofacitinib. The receptors were sampled from a human donor with alopecia areata.

A single count supports this clone. V gene TRBV27 combines with J gene TRBJ2-7; 9 positions match TRBD1. The CDR3 totals 15 residues. Germline V gives CDR1 MNHEY, CDR2 SMNVEV (reference sequence). The V gene end was trimmed by 5 bases and the J gene end by 4 bases; junction bases not matched to a gene: 9. The CDR3 loop reads CASSPRQGVLYEQYF. The CDR3 DNA is TGTGCCAGCAGTCCAAGACAGGGGGTTTTGTACGAGCAGTACTTC.

This clone appeared a single time. V usage is TRBV21-1 and J usage is TRBJ2-5; the table's D call TRBD1 went unverified against the DNA. TRBV21-1 is shown as a pseudogene. CDR3 length: 13 residues. CDR3 coding DNA: TGTGCCAGCAGCAAGAGGGACAGGGGGAACCAGTACTTC. Protein sequence: CASSKRDRGNQYF.

The table lists this clone with a few counts. The chain uses TRBV5-1 and TRBJ2-1; D perhaps matches TRBD2 (6 bases). The ends were cut back, 0 bases at V and 3 bases at J, with 13 bases in the middle. The CDR3 runs 16 residues. CDR1 and CDR2 from the germline V gene are SGHRS and YFSETQ. This chain's CDR3 is CASSLDGDLSYNEQFF. CDR3 nucleotides: TGCGCCAGCAGCTTGGATGGGGACTTAAGCTACAATGAGCAGTTCTTC.

CDR3 region: CASSQIGETQYF. The CDR3 DNA sequence: TGCGCCAGCAGCCAAATAGGGGAAACGCAGTATTTT. The gene calls are TRBV4-1 and TRBJ2-3; a possible D gene is TRBD1 (5 bases). The CDR3 runs 12 residues. The ends were cut back, 2 bases at V and 9 bases at J, with 9 bases in the middle. In germline, CDR1 is MGHRA, CDR2 YSYEKL.

The J gene is TRBJ2-5, the V gene TRBV2, with D uncertain. Trimming took off 7 bases at V and 2 bases at J, with 17 bases between the two ends. This CDR3 has 15 amino acids. The germline V gene encodes CDR1 SNHLY and CDR2 FYNNEI. This CDR3 is CASTLRVAYQETQYF. DNA of the CDR3: TGTGCCAGCACTCTCCGGGTCGCATATCAAGAGACCCAGTACTTC.

This chain connects TRBV7-9 to TRBJ2-1; possibly TRBD2 for D (5 bases). CDR1 SEHNR and CDR2 FQNEAQ come from the germline V gene (reference sequence). Deletions cut 5 bases from V and 5 bases from J, with 13 bases between. CDR3 length: 14 amino acids. The CDR3 bases are TGTGCCAGCAGCCTCGGGATTTCGGACAATGAGCAGTTCTTC. Translated, it gives CASSLGISDNEQFF.

The rearrangement links TRBV7-6 to TRBJ2-5, with 11 bases lining up with TRBD2. V shed 4 bases and J 0 bases; nucleotides not matched to a gene: 7. This CDR3 is built from 17 residues. Germline values: CDR1 SGHVS, CDR2 FNYEAQ. The CDR3 sequence is CASSYWTSGPDQETQYF. The CDR3 nucleotides read TGTGCCAGCAGCTACTGGACTAGCGGGCCAGACCAAGAGACCCAGTACTTC.

V and J are TRBV5-6 and TRBJ2-7; D ambiguous. The CDR3 length is 14 residues. The germline CDR1 and CDR2 sequences are SGHDT and YYEEEE. Trimming cost V 0 bases and J 3 bases, with 10 bases left between them. In nucleotides, the CDR3 is TGTGCCAGCAGCTTGGGCCTAGGAAGCTACGAGCAGTACTTC. Amino acids: CASSLGLGSYEQYF.

The chain uses TRBV27 and TRBJ1-1, with 7 bases that match TRBD1. The J segment lost 1 base and the V segment lost 2 bases, leaving 7 bases of the junction unmatched. This CDR3 region has 16 residues. CDR1 MNHEY and CDR2 SMNVEV come from the germline V gene (reference sequence). The CDR3 DNA sequence: TGTGCCAGCAGTTTAAGGCCAGGGGGACGGAACACTGAAGCTTTCTTT. Its protein is CASSLRPGGRNTEAFF.

The chain's CDR3 is CAWSPNTGELFF. Written as DNA, the CDR3 is TGTGCCTGGTCCCCGAACACCGGGGAGCTGTTTTTT. V gene TRBV30 combines with J gene TRBJ2-2; D unresolved. CDR1 is GTSNPN, CDR2 SVGIG, per germline (reference sequence). Trimming stripped 5 bases from V and 0 bases from J, with 4 bases between. The CDR3 has 12 amino acids.

This chain joins TRBV13 and TRBJ2-7; 9 nucleotides match TRBD1. The CDR3 is 13 residues long. CDR1 PRHDT and CDR2 FYEKMQ come from the germline V gene (reference sequence). Trimming took 4 bases from V and 6 from J; bases not matched to a gene: 4. CDR3 DNA: TGTGCCAGCAGCTCAGGGACAGGGCGCGAGCAGTACTTC. This encodes CASSSGTGREQYF.